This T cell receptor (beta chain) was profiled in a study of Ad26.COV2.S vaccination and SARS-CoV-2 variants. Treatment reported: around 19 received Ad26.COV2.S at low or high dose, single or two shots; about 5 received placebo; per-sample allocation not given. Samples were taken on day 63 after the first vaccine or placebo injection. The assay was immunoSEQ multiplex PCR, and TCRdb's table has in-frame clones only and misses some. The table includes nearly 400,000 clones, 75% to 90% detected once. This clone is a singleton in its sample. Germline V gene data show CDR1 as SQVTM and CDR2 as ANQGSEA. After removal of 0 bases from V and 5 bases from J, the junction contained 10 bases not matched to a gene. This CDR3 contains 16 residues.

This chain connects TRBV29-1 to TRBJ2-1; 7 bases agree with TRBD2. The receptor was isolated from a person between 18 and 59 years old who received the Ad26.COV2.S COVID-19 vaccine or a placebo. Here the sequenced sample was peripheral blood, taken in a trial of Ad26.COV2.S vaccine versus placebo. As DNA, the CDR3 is TGCAGCGTTGAAGATTTGGAGGGAGGGAACCACAATGAGCAGTTCTTC. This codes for CSVEDLEGGNHNEQFF.